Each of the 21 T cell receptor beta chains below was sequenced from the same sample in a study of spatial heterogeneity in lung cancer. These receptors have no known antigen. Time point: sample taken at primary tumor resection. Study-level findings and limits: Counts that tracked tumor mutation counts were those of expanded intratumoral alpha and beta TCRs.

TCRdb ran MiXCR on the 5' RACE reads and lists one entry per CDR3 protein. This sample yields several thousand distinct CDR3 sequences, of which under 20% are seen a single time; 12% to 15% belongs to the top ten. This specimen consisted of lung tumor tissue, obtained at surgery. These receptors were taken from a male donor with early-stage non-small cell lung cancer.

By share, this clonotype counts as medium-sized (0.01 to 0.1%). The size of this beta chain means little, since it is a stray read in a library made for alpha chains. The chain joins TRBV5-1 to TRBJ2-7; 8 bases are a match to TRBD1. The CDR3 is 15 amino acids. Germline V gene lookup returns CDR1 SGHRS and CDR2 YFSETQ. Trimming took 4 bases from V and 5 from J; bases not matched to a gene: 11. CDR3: CASSSVGGQDHEQYF. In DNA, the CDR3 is TGCGCCAGCAGCAGTGTTGGGGGACAGGACCACGAGCAGTACTTC.

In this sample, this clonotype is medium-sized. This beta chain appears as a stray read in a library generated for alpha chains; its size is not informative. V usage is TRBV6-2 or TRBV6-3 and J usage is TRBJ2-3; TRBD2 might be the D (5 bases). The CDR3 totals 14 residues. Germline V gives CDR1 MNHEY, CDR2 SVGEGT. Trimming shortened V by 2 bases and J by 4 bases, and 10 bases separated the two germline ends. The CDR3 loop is CASSYDLASDTQYF. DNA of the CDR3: TGTGCCAGCAGTTACGATCTAGCTTCAGATACGCAGTATTTT.

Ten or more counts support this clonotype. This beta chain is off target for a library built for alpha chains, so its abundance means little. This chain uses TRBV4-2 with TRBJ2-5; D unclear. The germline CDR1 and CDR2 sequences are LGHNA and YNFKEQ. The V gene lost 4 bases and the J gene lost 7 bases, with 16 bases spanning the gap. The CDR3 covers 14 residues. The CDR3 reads CASSPAEVTGTQYF. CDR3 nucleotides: TGTGCCAGCAGCCCGGCCGAGGTCACGGGGACCCAGTACTTC.

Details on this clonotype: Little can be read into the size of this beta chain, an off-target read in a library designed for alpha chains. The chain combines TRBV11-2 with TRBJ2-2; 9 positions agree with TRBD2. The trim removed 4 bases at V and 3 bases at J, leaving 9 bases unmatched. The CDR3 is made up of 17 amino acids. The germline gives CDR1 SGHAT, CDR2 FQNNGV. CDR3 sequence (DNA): TGTGCCAGCAGCTCAACATTGGGACTAGCTCACACCGGGGAGCTGTTTTTT. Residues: CASSSTLGLAHTGELFF.

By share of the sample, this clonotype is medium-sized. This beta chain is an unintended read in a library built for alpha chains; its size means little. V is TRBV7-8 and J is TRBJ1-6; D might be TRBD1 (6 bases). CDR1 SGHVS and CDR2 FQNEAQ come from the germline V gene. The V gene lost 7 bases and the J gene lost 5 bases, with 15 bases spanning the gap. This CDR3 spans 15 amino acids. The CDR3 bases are TGTGCCAGCACCCTAATGACAGGAAATAATTCACCCCTCCACTTT. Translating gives CASTLMTGNNSPLHF.

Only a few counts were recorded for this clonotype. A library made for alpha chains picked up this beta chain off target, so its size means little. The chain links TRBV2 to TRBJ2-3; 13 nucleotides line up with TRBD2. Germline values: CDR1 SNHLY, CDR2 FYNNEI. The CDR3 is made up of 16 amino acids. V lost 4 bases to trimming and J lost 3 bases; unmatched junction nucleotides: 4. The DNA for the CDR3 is TGTGCCAGCAGTGCAGGGACTAGCGGGGCTACAGATACGCAGTATTTT. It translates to CASSAGTSGATDTQYF.

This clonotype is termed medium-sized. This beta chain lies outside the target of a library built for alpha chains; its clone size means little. In DNA, the CDR3 is TGTGCCAGCAGCCTAATCCGGGACAAGTACGGCTACACCTTC. Its translation is CASSLIRDKYGYTF. J is TRBJ1-2 and V is TRBV11-2; possibly TRBD1 for D (6 bases). Germline V gives CDR1 SGHAT, CDR2 FQNNGV. The CDR3 consists of 14 residues. V was shortened by 5 bases and J by 8 bases, with 18 bases between the two germline ends.

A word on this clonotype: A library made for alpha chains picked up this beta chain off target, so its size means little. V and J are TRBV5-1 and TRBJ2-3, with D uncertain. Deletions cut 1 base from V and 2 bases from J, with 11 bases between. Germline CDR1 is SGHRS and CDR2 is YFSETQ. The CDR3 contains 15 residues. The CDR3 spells CASSLLGGDTDTQYF. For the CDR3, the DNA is TGCGCCAGCAGCTTGTTGGGTGGGGACACAGATACGCAGTATTTT.

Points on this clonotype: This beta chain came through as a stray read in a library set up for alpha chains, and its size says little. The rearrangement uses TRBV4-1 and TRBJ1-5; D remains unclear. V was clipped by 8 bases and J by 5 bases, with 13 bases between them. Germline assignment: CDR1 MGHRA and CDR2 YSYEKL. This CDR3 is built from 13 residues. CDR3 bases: TGCGCCAGCGCGAGCGGAGGTGATCAGCCCCAGCATTTT. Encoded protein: CASASGGDQPQHF.

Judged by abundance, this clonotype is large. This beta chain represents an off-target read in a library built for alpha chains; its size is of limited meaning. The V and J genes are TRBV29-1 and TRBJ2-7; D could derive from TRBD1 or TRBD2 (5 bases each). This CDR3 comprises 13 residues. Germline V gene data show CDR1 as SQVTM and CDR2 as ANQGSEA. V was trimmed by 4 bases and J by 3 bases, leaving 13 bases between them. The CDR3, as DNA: TGCAGCGTTGTTCGGGACGGCAACTACGAGCAGTACTTC. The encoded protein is CSVVRDGNYEQYF.

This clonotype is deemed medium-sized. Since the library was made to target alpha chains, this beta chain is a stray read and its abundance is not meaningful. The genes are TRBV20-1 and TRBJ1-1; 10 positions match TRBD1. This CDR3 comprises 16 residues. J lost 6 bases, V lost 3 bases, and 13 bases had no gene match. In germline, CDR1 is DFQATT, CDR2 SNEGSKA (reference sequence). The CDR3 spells CSASGGQGGAFAEAFF. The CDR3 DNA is TGCAGTGCTAGCGGTGGACAGGGGGGCGCTTTCGCTGAAGCTTTCTTT.

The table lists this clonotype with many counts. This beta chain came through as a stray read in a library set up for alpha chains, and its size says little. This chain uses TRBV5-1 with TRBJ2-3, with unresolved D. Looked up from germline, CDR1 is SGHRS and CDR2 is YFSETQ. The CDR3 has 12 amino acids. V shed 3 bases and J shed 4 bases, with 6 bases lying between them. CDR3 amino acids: CASSWAADTQYF. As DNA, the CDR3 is TGCGCCAGCAGCTGGGCGGCAGATACGCAGTATTTT.

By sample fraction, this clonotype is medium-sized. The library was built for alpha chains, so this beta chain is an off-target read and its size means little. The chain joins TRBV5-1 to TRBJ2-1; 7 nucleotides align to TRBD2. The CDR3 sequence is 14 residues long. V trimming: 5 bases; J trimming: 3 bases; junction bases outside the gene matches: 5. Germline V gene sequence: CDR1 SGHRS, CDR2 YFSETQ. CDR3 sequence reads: CASSNGGNYNEQFF. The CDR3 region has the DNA TGCGCCAGCAGTAACGGGGGGAACTACAATGAGCAGTTCTTC.

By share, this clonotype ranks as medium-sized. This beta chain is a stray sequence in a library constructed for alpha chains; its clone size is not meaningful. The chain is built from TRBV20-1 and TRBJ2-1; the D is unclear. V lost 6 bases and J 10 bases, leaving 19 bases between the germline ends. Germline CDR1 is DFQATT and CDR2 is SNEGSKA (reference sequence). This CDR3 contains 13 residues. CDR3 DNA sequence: TGCAGTGCGATCTCTTTTGTGGGCGAAGAGCAGTTCTTC. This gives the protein CSAISFVGEEQFF.

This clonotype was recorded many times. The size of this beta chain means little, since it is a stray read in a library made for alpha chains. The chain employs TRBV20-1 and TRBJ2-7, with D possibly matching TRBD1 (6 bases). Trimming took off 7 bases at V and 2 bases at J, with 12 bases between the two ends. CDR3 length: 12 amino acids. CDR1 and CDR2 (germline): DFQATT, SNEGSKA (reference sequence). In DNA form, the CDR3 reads TGCAGTGTAAAGGGGGTCACCTACGAGCAGTACTTC. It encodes CSVKGVTYEQYF.

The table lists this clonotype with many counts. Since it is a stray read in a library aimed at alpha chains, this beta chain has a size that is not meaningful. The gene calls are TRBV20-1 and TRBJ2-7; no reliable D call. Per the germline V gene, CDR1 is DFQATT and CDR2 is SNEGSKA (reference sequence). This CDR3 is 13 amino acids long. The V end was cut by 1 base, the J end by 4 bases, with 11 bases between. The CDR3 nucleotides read TGCAGTGCTAGAGCGGTGCAAGGGTACGAGCAGTACTTC. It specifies CSARAVQGYEQYF.

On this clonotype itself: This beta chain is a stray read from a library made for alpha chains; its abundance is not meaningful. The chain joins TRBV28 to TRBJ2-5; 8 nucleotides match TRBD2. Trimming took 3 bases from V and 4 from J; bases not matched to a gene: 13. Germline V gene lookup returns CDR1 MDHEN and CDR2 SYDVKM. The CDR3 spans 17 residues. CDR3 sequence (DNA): TGTGCCAGCAGTTTGTCGGGAGCGGGAGATGGGGGAGAGACCCAGTACTTC. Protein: CASSLSGAGDGGETQYF.

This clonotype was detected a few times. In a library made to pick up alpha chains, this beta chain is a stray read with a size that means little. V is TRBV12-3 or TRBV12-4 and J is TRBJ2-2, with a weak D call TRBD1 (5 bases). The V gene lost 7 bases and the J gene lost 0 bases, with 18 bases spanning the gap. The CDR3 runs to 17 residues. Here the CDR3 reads CASIGDRERTNTGELFF. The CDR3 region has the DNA TGTGCCAGCATAGGGGATCGCGAGAGAACGAACACCGGGGAGCTGTTTTTT.

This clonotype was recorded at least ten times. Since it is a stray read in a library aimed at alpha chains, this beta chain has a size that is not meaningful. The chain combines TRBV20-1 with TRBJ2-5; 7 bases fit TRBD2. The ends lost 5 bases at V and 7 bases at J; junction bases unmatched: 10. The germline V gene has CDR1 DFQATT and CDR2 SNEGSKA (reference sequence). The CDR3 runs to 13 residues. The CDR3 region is CSAPDRGDPTQYF. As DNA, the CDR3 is TGCAGTGCTCCAGATCGGGGGGACCCGACCCAGTACTTC.

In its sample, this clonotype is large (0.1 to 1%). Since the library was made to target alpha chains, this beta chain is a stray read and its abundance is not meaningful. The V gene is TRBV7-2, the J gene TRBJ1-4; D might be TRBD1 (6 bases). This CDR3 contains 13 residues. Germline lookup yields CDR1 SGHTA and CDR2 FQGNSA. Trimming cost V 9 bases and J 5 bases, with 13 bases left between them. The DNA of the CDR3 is TGTGCCAGTAAACAGGGAGAGAATGAAAAACTGTTTTTT. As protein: CASKQGENEKLFF.

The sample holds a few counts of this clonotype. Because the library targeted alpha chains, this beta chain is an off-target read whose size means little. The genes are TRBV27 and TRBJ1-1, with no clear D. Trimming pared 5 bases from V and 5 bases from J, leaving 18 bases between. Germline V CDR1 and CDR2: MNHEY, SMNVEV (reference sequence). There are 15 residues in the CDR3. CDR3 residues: CASSHLMGPRTEAFF. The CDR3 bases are TGTGCCAGCAGTCACCTCATGGGCCCCAGGACTGAAGCTTTCTTT.